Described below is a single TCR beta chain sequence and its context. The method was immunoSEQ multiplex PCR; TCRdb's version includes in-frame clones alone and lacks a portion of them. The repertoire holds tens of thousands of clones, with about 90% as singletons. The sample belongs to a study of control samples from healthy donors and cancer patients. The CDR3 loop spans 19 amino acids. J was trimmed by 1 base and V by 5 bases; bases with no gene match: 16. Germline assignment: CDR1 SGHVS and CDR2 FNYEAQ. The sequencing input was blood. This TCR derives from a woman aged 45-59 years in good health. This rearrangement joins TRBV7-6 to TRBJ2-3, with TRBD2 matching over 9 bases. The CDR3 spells CASSPLPAGGSRGTDTQYF. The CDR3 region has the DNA TGTGCCAGCAGCCCCCTCCCCGCGGGGGGGTCTCGGGGCACAGATACGCAGTATTTT.